This TCR beta chain was documented in a study of Ad26.COV2.S vaccination and SARS-CoV-2 variants (dated by TCRdb to the early 2020s). Looking at the study overall: Donors in the vaccine arm were drawn from COV1001, a phase I-IIa trial of Ad26.COV2.S in healthy adults that was multicentre, randomized, double-blind and placebo-controlled. A total of some 30 samples were included in the TCR-sequenced set, comprising about 20 Ad26.COV2.S vaccine recipients, 5 placebo recipients and 8 SARS-CoV-2 convalescent individuals. TCRbeta repertoire sequencing served as the tool for gauging how specific and how broad the SARS-CoV-2-reactive T cell receptors were following Ad26.COV2.S vaccination. Trial participants were randomized into five groups of five, in which low-dose or high-dose Ad26.COV2.S was given once or twice, or placebo was given on both occasions. Ad26.COV2.S was given intramuscularly at 5x10^10 or 1x10^11 viral particles, as a single shot or as two shots 56 days apart. Investigators did not know the trial group allocation while performing experiments and assessing outcomes.

The immunoSEQ Assay was used to sequence TCRbeta CDR3 regions. After extraction, genomic DNA underwent amplification by bias-controlled multiplex PCR, followed by high-throughput sequencing. Turning to the authors' computational methods: Collapsing and filtering of sequences were performed to quantify the absolute abundance of each unique TCRbeta CDR3 region. T cell fraction was estimated by normalizing TCRbeta template counts to usable DNA, which was measured by amplifying reference genes present in all nucleated cells. Repertoire TCRs were annotated as SARS-CoV-2-specific when V gene, CDR3 amino acid sequence and J gene were exactly matched to a known reactive TCR set. The reference SARS-CoV-2 TCR set was derived from MIRA and filtered for enrichment in COVID-19-positive ImmuneCODE repertoires, a step that removed public or cross-reactive TCRs. Using the MIRA antigens, annotated TCRs were further analysed by specific ORF or by position within an ORF. Depth was the summed frequency of annotated unique rearrangements, while breadth was defined as annotated unique rearrangements over total unique productive rearrangements. Group comparisons of TCR breadth used two-sided Wilcoxon rank-sum tests. TCRdb provides this immuneACCESS table in a form limited to in-frame rearrangements. Some clones are lacking; in checked studies, under half of them reflect an unresolved V gene, and why the rest are absent is not known. V and J calls and clone size are as listed in that table; D and trimming were resolved from the DNA. Present in this sample are about 680,000 clones, roughly 90% of which were seen just once. Of the sample, over 1.3% falls within the top ten clones.

Overall study results and their limits: Comparing responses between vaccine doses or regimens was not something the study was powered to do. Spike-specific TCR breadth was higher in Ad26.COV2.S recipients than in placebo recipients (P = 0.0014). Comparable non-spike TCR breadth was observed between vaccine and placebo recipients, consistent with only spike being contained in the vaccine. Substantial breadth of spike-specific CD8+ and CD4+ T cell responses was reported after vaccination. According to the authors, total T cell responses may have been underestimated by the TCR breadth and depth analyses.

The treatment or condition label here, explained by the study, means: roughly 18 received Ad26.COV2.S at low or high dose, single or two shots; a few received placebo; per-sample allocation not given. Repertoires of vaccine and placebo recipients were sequenced from samples taken on day 63 after the first injection. Cohort 1b enrolled 25 adults aged 18-55 years at a single site in Boston, USA, between 29 July and 7 August 2020. Ad26.COV2.S was a replication-incompetent adenovirus type 26 vector that expressed a prefusion-stabilized SARS-CoV-2 spike protein derived from the original Wuhan strain. This clone was recorded only once. This clone's antigen is unknown. Base qualities are not at hand, and no much larger clone is one base apart. CDR1 and CDR2 (LGHNA, YNFKEQ) derive from the germline V gene. From cysteine to phenylalanine, the CDR3 is 16 amino acids long. The CDR3 DNA has 48 bases and is translated from base 1. V is shortened by 0 bases, J by 4 bases, and the region joining them spans 13 bases.

Rearrangement joined TRBV4-2 to TRBJ2-1; a tentative D match to TRBD2 spans 5 bases. The sequences come from peripheral blood, collected in a trial of Ad26.COV2.S vaccine versus placebo. This clonotype was sampled from a person between 18 and 60 years old who received the Ad26.COV2.S COVID-19 vaccine or a placebo. The DNA is TGTGCCAGCAGCCAAGATGGGCTAGCAGCATACAATGAGCAGTTCTTC. The encoded protein is CASSQDGLAAYNEQFF.